This T cell receptor beta chain is drawn from a study of T cell responses to AZD1222 COVID-19 vaccine. Whole-study findings and limits: Dominant at 160-218 and 743-854, vaccine-associated CD4 TCRs also spanned spike. Unmutated variant regions are reportedly the target of nearly half of TCRs that are spike-specific.

The length of the CDR3 is 15 residues. The V gene end was trimmed by 5 bases and the J gene end by 6 bases; junction bases not matched to a gene: 6. Germline V gene sequence: CDR1 SSHAT, CDR2 FNYEAQ (reference sequence). TCRdb's copy holds only in-frame clones and misses some; the assay was immunoSEQ multiplex PCR. The sample includes approximately 43,000 clones, roughly 88% of them seen just once. Remarks on this clone: Its matching antigen is unknown.

The sample consisted of peripheral blood, taken 28 days after the second AZD1222 dose. The rearrangement joins TRBV7-7 to TRBJ2-1; 11 bases align to TRBD2. The receptor was isolated from an adult who received the AZD1222 COVID-19 vaccine. In DNA form, the CDR3 reads TGTGCCAGCAGCCCAGGGACTAGCGGACTCAATGAGCAGTTCTTC. Its protein is CASSPGTSGLNEQFF.